The clone carrying this T cell receptor beta chain came up a few times. Authors' data handling: The assay estimated nucleated cells by amplifying reference gene primers. Here immunoSEQ multiplex PCR was the method, and the copy in TCRdb shows in-frame clones only, minus some. V, J and clone size are taken as reported in that table, and D and trimming were inferred from the DNA itself. The sample records about 220,000 clones, roughly 88% being singletons. CDR3 size: 14 residues. This entry is derived from a study of blood T cell repertoires in COVID-19. Recruits, aged roughly 18 to 95 years, lived in 24 US areas. Participants had their cohort set by participant-reported clinical history.

This TCR was recovered from a middle-aged woman with acute COVID-19. The chain joins TRBV21-1 to TRBJ1-1; TRBD1, as called in the table, went unchecked against the DNA. TRBV21-1 is described as a pseudogene. Sequencing was performed on PBMCs or T cells enriched from blood (not recorded which). The CDR3 DNA follows: TGTGCCAGCGTTAGACAGGGTTGGAACGCTGAAGCTTTCTTT. It codes for CASVRQGWNAEAFF.